This T cell receptor beta chain was documented in a study of CD8+CD57+ T cells in acquired aplastic anemia. This clonotype has ten or more counts. TCR beta VDJ and CDR3 were profiled, and genomic DNA was the template. TCRdb called the reads again in MiXCR, with one record for every CDR3 protein. Of roughly 200,000 distinct CDR3 sequences in the sample, 65% are singletons; the top ten hold about 60%. By flow cytometry, patients selected for sequencing had shown an expansion of CD8+CD57+ cells. In germline, CDR1 is SGDLS, CDR2 YYNGEE. J was trimmed by 6 bases and V by 4 bases; bases with no gene match: 13. The length of the CDR3 is 16 residues.

The clonotype comes from a human donor with aplastic anemia. The sequenced sample consisted of sorted CD4+, CD8+, or CD8+CD57+ T cells (not recorded which) from PBMCs. The chain couples TRBV9 to TRBJ2-7; the match to TRBD1 covers 10 bases. As DNA, the CDR3 is TGTGCCAGCAGCCCAGACGGGGGACAGGGGATTGGCGAGCAGTACTTC. It is translated as CASSPDGGQGIGEQYF.